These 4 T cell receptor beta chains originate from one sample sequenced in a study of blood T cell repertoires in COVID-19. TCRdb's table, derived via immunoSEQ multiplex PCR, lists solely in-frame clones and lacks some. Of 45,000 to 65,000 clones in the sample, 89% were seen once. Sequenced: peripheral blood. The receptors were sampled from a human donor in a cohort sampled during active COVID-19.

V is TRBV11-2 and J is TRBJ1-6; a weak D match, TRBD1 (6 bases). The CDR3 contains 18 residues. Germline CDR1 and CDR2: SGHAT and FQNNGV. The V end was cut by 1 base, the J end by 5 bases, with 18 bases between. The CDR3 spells CASSLAVPTGTDNSPLHF. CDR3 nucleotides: TGTGCCAGCAGCTTAGCTGTCCCCACAGGGACCGATAATTCACCCCTCCACTTT.

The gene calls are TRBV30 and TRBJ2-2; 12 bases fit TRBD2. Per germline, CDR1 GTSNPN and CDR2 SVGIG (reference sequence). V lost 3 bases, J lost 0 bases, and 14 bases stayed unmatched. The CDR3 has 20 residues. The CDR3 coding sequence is TGTGCCTGGAGGGATTTCGATCGACTAGCGGGGGCCTCGAACACCGGGGAGCTGTTTTTT. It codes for CAWRDFDRLAGASNTGELFF.

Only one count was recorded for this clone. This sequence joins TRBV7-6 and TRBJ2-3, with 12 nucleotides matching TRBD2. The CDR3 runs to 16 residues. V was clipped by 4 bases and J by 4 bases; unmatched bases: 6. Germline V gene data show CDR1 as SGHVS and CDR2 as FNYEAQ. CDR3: CASSSRLAGASDTQYF. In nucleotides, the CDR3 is TGTGCCAGCAGCTCCCGACTAGCGGGGGCCTCAGATACGCAGTATTTT. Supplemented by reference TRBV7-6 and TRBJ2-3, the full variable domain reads GAGVSQSPRYKVTKRGQDVALRCDPISGHVSLYWYRQALGQGPEFLTYFNYEAQQDKSGLPNDRFSAERPEGSISTLTIQRTEQRDSAMYRCASSSRLAGASDTQYFGPGTRLTVL.

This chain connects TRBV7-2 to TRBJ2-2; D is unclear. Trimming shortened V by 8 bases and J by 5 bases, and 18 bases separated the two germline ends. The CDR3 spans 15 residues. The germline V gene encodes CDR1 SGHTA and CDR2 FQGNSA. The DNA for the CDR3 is TGTGCCAGCCGAGAAGCCAATGTGGTGACCGGGGAGCTGTTTTTT. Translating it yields CASREANVVTGELFF.